This passage covers 10 T cell receptor beta chains from one sample sequenced in a study of T cell repertoires in cytomegalovirus infection. These receptors lack a known antigen. MiXCR was run by TCRdb on the reads, yielding one entry per CDR3 protein. The data show around 710,000 distinct CDR3 sequences, about 29% seen once. The specimen was cultured CD8+ T cells from PBMCs, collected from culture after CMV antigen stimulation. These receptors were collected from a human donor in good health (CMV status not recorded). Some clones in this sample may be carry-over from other donors' samples.

For the CDR3, the DNA is TGTGCCAGCAGCGTAGCAGGGGATAATTATGGCTACACCTTC. It encodes CASSVAGDNYGYTF. This chain links TRBV9 with TRBJ1-2, with a tentative D call TRBD1 (6 bases). The CDR3 is 14 residues long. Trimming shortened V by 0 bases and J by 5 bases, and 11 bases separated the two germline ends. CDR1 and CDR2 (germline): SGDLS, YYNGEE.

This clonotype has only one observation. The V gene is TRBV5-6, the J gene TRBJ1-1; TRBD1 is a possible D gene (5 bases). V lost 0 bases to trimming and J lost 4 bases, with 10 bases between them. Germline loops: CDR1 SGHDT, CDR2 YYEEEE. CDR3 size: 14 residues. The CDR3 DNA reads as TGTGCCAGCAGCTTGGACGGGGGGATCACTGAAGCTTTCTTT. Encoded protein: CASSLDGGITEAFF.

This clonotype appeared a few times. The rearrangement links TRBV6-1 to TRBJ2-7; D gene unclear. Between the trimmed V and J ends, which lost 2 bases and 3 bases, there was a span of 8 bases. CDR1 and CDR2 from the germline V gene are MNHNS and SASEGT. The CDR3 spans 13 residues. For the CDR3, the DNA is TGTGCCAGCAGTGAAAGGCAGATCTACGAGCAGTACTTC. It is translated as CASSERQIYEQYF.

This clonotype was seen a single time. The V call is TRBV7-6, the J call TRBJ1-2; 7 positions match TRBD1. Per the germline V gene, CDR1 is SGHVS and CDR2 is FNYEAQ. V was clipped by 2 bases and J by 7 bases; unmatched bases: 10. This CDR3 has 15 amino acids. The CDR3 DNA reads TGTGCCAGCAGCTTAACCCCAGGGGGGGAAGGTGGCTACACCTTC. Protein: CASSLTPGGEGGYTF.

This chain joins TRBV27 and TRBJ2-7; 10 positions match TRBD1. V lost 5 bases, J lost 6 bases, and 7 bases stayed unmatched. The CDR3 contains 14 residues. Germline CDR1 reads MNHEY; CDR2 reads SMNVEV (reference sequence). The CDR3 here is CASSPDRGRFEQYV. In nucleotides, the CDR3 is TGTGCCAGCAGTCCAGACAGGGGGCGGTTCGAGCAGTACGTC.

The J gene is TRBJ1-5, the V gene TRBV11-3; 11 positions agree with TRBD1. The ends lost 5 bases at V and 0 bases at J; junction bases unmatched: 6. Germline CDR1 SGHNT, CDR2 YENEEA. The CDR3 consists of 17 residues. The CDR3 loop reads CASSRDRGSYSNQPQHF. CDR3 bases: TGTGCCAGCAGCCGGGACAGGGGGAGTTATAGCAATCAGCCCCAGCATTTT.

This sequence joins TRBV6-1 and TRBJ1-2; D is undetermined. Deletions cut 0 bases from V and 0 bases from J, with 14 bases between. The CDR3 contains 17 residues. The V gene's germline CDR1 is MNHNS and CDR2 SASEGT. The CDR3 is CASSEASGNPANYGYTF. CDR3 in DNA: TGTGCCAGCAGTGAAGCATCGGGAAACCCAGCTAACTATGGCTACACCTTC.

This rearrangement joins TRBV7-4 to TRBJ2-3, with D perhaps TRBD1 (6 bases). V shed 5 bases and J shed 0 bases, with 15 bases lying between them. Looked up from germline, CDR1 is SGHVT and CDR2 is SQSDAQ. This CDR3 contains 16 residues. Here the CDR3 DNA reads TGTGCCAGCAGCCCAGCGGACAGAAGAAGCACAGATACGCAGTATTTT. It translates to CASSPADRRSTDTQYF.

This chain links TRBV6-1 with TRBJ2-2; D remains ambiguous. Germline V gene data show CDR1 as MNHNS and CDR2 as SASEGT. The CDR3 is made up of 12 amino acids. Trimming removed 8 bases from V and 4 bases from J, with 8 bases in between. For the CDR3, the DNA is TGTGCCAGCCGCCTGGGCACCGGGGAGCTGTTTTTT. It specifies CASRLGTGELFF.

V is TRBV19 and J is TRBJ2-3; 9 nucleotides match TRBD1. The J segment lost 3 bases and the V segment lost 9 bases, leaving 10 bases of the junction unmatched. This CDR3 region has 15 residues. Germline CDR1 is LNHDA and CDR2 is SQIVND (reference sequence). The CDR3 spells CASRLWDRVTDTQYF. In nucleotides, the CDR3 is TGTGCCAGCAGACTCTGGGACAGGGTAACAGATACGCAGTATTTT. The variable domain in full, with the rest retrieved from reference TRBV19 and TRBJ2-3, is DGGITQSPKYLFRKEGQNVTLSCEQNLNHDAMYWYRQDPGQGLRLIYYSQIVNDFQKGDIAEGYSVSREKKESFPLTVTSAQKNPTAFYLCASRLWDRVTDTQYFGPGTRLTVL.